The rows below give T cell receptor beta chains drawn from one sample of a study of blood T cell repertoires in COVID-19. Clones were sequenced by immunoSEQ multiplex PCR, and TCRdb holds only the in-frame ones, with some missing. The profile shows roughly 220,000 clones, 80% to 90% of them singletons. Sequencing was carried out using peripheral blood. These receptors came from a man aged 30 to 39 with active or convalescent COVID-19. The CDR3 runs from the conserved cysteine through the conserved F or W.

v_call cdr3_aa
TRBV19 CAARGTNTGELFF
TRBV19 CASQTSNTEAFF
TRBV9 CASTRGGLGGNTIYF
TRBV15 CATSGGKNSPLHF
TRBV6-5 CASSYRRGDTEAFF
TRBV9 CASSSGGNGGTDTQYF
TRBV9 CASSPLGGKPTDTQYF
TRBV7-9 CASSFAQNTEAFF
TRBV18 CASSPSLASTDTQYF
TRBV28 CASSLSPDSYYEQYF
TRBV5-4 CASSRTGGETDTQYF
TRBV7-2 CASSLGRENEQFF
TRBV5-1 CASSTGTSGEETQYF
TRBV9 CASSVEGLGLAGTDTQYF
TRBV6-5 CASRPGTFTDQPQHF
TRBV4-1 CASSRSQGYNQPQHF
TRBV15 CATSRQGEGNTIYF
TRBV6-2/TRBV6-3 CASSSRGGGSGYTF
TRBV28 CASKYRATHEKLFF
TRBV5-1 CASSLVWQGSDTQYF
TRBV30 CVAGGITDTQYF
TRBV20-1 CSASVGDSNAFF
TRBV27 CASSLWGGEQYF
TRBV6-2/TRBV6-3 CASSSGGSGNQPQHF
TRBV10-3 CAINQLAGYNEQFF
TRBV6-5 CASLGQPFYNSPLHF
TRBV10-1 CASSKTLGQGQETQYF
TRBV19 CASSIGTESYGYTF
TRBV4-2 CASSPTGAGNTIYF
TRBV20-1 CSASRDRENTEAFF
TRBV6-6 CASSYWQDSNQPQHF